This TCR beta chain was retrieved from a study of CD8+ T cells in alopecia areata. Treatment reported: oral pan-JAK inhibitor, 5-10 mg twice daily. After removal of 2 bases from V and 4 bases from J, the junction contained 5 bases not matched to a gene. The germline CDR1 and CDR2 sequences are MNHEY and SVGAGI. This CDR3 is built from 15 residues. cDNA reverse transcribed from extracted RNA served as the sequencing template. Clones were sequenced by immunoSEQ multiplex PCR, and TCRdb holds only the in-frame ones, with some missing. The table includes some 99,000 clones, 60% to 75% detected once. This TCR came from a human donor with alopecia areata. The chain recombines TRBV6-5 with TRBJ2-5; TRBD2 aligns across 9 bases. The starting material was CD8+ T cells sorted from blood, obtained at week 4, from a patient treated with tofacitinib. The CDR3 region is CASSYVAGGAETQYF. In nucleotides, the CDR3 is TGTGCCAGCAGTTACGTGGCGGGAGGGGCAGAGACCCAGTACTTC.